This is a list of T cell receptor beta chains from one sample in a study of blood T cell repertoires in COVID-19. Measured with immunoSEQ multiplex PCR; TCRdb has only the in-frame clones, and not every one. The table includes approximately 190,000 clones, roughly 87% detected once. The sample taken for sequencing was peripheral blood. The receptor set was obtained from a woman aged 40 to 50 with acute or convalescent COVID-19. CDR3s include the opening cysteine and the closing phenylalanine or tryptophan. D genes are given only for firm matches. Expanded clones are given a class, and other clones once, few, many or no size at all.

>TRBV7-2|TRBD2|15|TRBJ2-1|.
TGTGCCAGCAGTTACGGACTAGCGGACTCCGTTGAGCAGTTCTTC
CASSYGLADSVEQFF
>TRBV11-2|TRBD1|17|TRBJ2-1|.
TGTGCCAGCAGCTTACAAGGGGGCTATATGTTATACAATGAGCAGTTCTTC
CASSLQGGYMLYNEQFF
>TRBV18|.|13|TRBJ1-2|.
TGTGCCAGTCAGGACAGACTTAACTATGGCTACACCTTC
CASQDRLNYGYTF
>TRBV5-8|TRBD2|17|TRBJ2-7|.
TGTGCCAGCAGTCACGACCCCGCCCGGGAGGGTCATTACGAGCAGTACTTC
CASSHDPAREGHYEQYF
>TRBV6-1|.|18|TRBJ1-1|few
TGTGCCAGCAGTGAAGGTCTAAGGGGGTTCGATGAGAACACTGAAGCTTTCTTT
CASSEGLRGFDENTEAFF
>TRBV21-1|.|15|TRBJ2-7|.
TGTGCCAGCAGCCAGACGGGACAGGGGGCATACGAGCAGTACTTC
CASSQTGQGAYEQYF
>TRBV3-1/TRBV3-2|TRBD2|16|TRBJ2-7|.
TGTGCCAGCAGCCAAACGAGGGAGGGTCGCTCCTACGAGCAGTACTTC
CASSQTREGRSYEQYF
>TRBV10-3|.|14|TRBJ1-2|.
TGTGCCATCAGTATGACTGGCAGAAACTATGGCTACACCTTC
CAISMTGRNYGYTF
>TRBV5-6|TRBD1|15|TRBJ2-1|.
TGTGCCAGCAGCCTCGGGACAGGGTCCTACAATGAGCAGTTCTTC
CASSLGTGSYNEQFF
>TRBV3-1/TRBV3-2|.|13|TRBJ2-5|.
TGTGCCAGCACCCCGACGGGGCAAGAGACCCAGTACTTC
CASTPTGQETQYF
>TRBV7-3|.|15|TRBJ2-7|.
TGTGCCAGCAGCCCCAGACCGGGGGGCGGGGGCGAGCAGTACTTC
CASSPRPGGGGEQYF
>TRBV19|TRBD2|14|TRBJ2-1|.
TGTGCCAGTAGTATTTCGGGAGGGACACAAGAGCAGTTCTTC
CASSISGGTQEQFF
>TRBV18|.|11|TRBJ2-1|.
TGTGCCAGCTCACCCGATACTAGAAAGTTCTTC
CASSPDTRKFF
>TRBV6-5|TRBD1|13|TRBJ1-2|.
TGTGCCAGCAGACCCGGACAGGTCGGGGGCTACACCTTC
CASRPGQVGGYTF
>TRBV10-3|.|13|TRBJ2-1|.
TGTGCCATCAGAGGGACATCCTACAATGAGCAGTTCTTC
CAIRGTSYNEQFF
>TRBV4-1|.|15|TRBJ2-1|.
TGCGCCAGCAGCCAAGTTATTGCTTCGTCGGATGAGCAGTTCTTC
CASSQVIASSDEQFF
>TRBV9|.|13|TRBJ2-2|once
TGTGCCAGCAGCGTTTGGGCGAACGGGGAGCTGTTTTTT
CASSVWANGELFF
>TRBV3-1/TRBV3-2|TRBD1|16|TRBJ1-2|.
TGTGCCAGCAGCCAAGCGAGAACGGGACAGAACTATGGCTACACCTTC
CASSQARTGQNYGYTF
>TRBV9|TRBD1|14|TRBJ2-7|.
TGTGCCAGCAGCGTGACAGGGGGCGCCTACGAGCAGTACTTC
CASSVTGGAYEQYF
>TRBV9|.|15|TRBJ2-7|once
TGTGCCAGCAGCGTAGGAGGGGGGGCCTTATACGAGCAGTACTTC
CASSVGGGALYEQYF
>TRBV9|TRBD1|14|TRBJ1-2|.
TGTGCCAGCAGCTCAGGGGGTACTTTCTATGGCTACACCTTC
CASSSGGTFYGYTF
>TRBV3-1/TRBV3-2|TRBD1|14|TRBJ1-2|.
TGTGCCAGCAGGGGACAGGGGGCCGGCTATGGCTACACCTTC
CASRGQGAGYGYTF
>TRBV4-2|.|16|TRBJ2-1|few
TGTGCCAGCAGCCAAGATGGGGTGGACAGGAGGGGTGAGCAGTTCTTC
CASSQDGVDRRGEQFF
>TRBV7-9|.|13|TRBJ2-3|.
TGTGCCAGCTGGCGACAAGACACAGATACGCAGTATTTT
CASWRQDTDTQYF
>TRBV19|TRBD2|16|TRBJ2-2|.
TGTGCCAGTAGTATCCCCCGGGAGGGCCTGGGCGGGGAGCTGTTTTTT
CASSIPREGLGGELFF
>TRBV30|TRBD1|13|TRBJ1-2|.
TGTGCCTGGAAGGGTGGCACAGGGGATGGCTACACCTTC
CAWKGGTGDGYTF
>TRBV5-1|TRBD1|14|TRBJ2-7|.
TGCGCCAGCAGCGTGGGACAGGGGTTGGCCGAGCAGTACTTC
CASSVGQGLAEQYF
>TRBV30|.|13|TRBJ2-5|.
TGTGCCTGGAGTGTACTAACACAAGAGACCCAGTACTTC
CAWSVLTQETQYF
>TRBV5-1|.|14|TRBJ2-1|.
TGCGCCAGCAGCTTGGCTGCTCTAGACAATGAGCAGTTCTTC
CASSLAALDNEQFF
>TRBV27|TRBD1|14|TRBJ1-5|.
TGTGCCAGCAGGTTGACAGGGGTGTTTCAGCCCCAGCATTTT
CASRLTGVFQPQHF
>TRBV10-2|.|15|TRBJ2-2|.
TGCGCCAGCAGGGGACTCATTGTGGGCACCGGGGAGCTGTTTTTT
CASRGLIVGTGELFF
>TRBV1|.|14|TRBJ2-1|once
TGCACCAGCAGCTCCGGGGGTAAGGGAAATGAGCAGTTCTTC
CTSSSGGKGNEQFF
>TRBV18|TRBD2|16|TRBJ2-2|.
TGTGCCAGCTCACCCCCGGGACTAGCGGGGACCGGGGAGCTGTTTTTT
CASSPPGLAGTGELFF
>TRBV3-1/TRBV3-2|TRBD1|15|TRBJ1-1|.
TGTGCCAGCAGCCAGCAGGGGGCTGGGAACACTGAAGCTTTCTTT
CASSQQGAGNTEAFF
>TRBV9|.|16|TRBJ2-7|.
TGTGCCAGCAGCCCCTCCCGGGACTCCTCGATGTACGAGCAGTACTTC
CASSPSRDSSMYEQYF
>TRBV19|.|15|TRBJ1-3|once
TGTGCCAGTAGTATCCTGGCTGCCTCTGGAAACACCATATATTTT
CASSILAASGNTIYF
>TRBV18|.|14|TRBJ1-2|.
TGTGCCAGCTCACCAAGCCAGGGGAGCGAGGGCTACACCTTC
CASSPSQGSEGYTF
>TRBV7-9|.|16|TRBJ2-7|.
TGTGCCAGCAGCTTGATCGGGAGACTCAGGACCTACGAGCAGTACTTC
CASSLIGRLRTYEQYF
>TRBV27|.|14|TRBJ1-3|.
TGTGCCAGCAGTCCCCACGGTACTGGAAACACCATATATTTT
CASSPHGTGNTIYF
>TRBV10-3|.|16|TRBJ1-3|.
TGTGCCATCAGTGACCCAATCGATTCCGGTGGAAACACCATATATTTT
CAISDPIDSGGNTIYF
>TRBV29-1|.|13|TRBJ2-7|.
TGCAGCGTTGAAGAGGGGGGGCGCGTCCAGCAGTACTTC
CSVEEGGRVQQYF
>TRBV30|.|13|TRBJ1-2|.
TGTGCCTGGAGTGGATCCCACCTCCGCGAAACCACCTTC
CAWSGSHLRETTF
>TRBV2|.|12|TRBJ1-1|.
TGTGCCAGCAGTGATTTGGGGAGGGGAGCTTTCTTT
CASSDLGRGAFF
>TRBV10-1|.|15|TRBJ1-4|few
TGCGCCAGCAGTGATGCGACAGCTTCTAATGAAAAACTGTTTTTT
CASSDATASNEKLFF
>TRBV30|TRBD1|14|TRBJ1-6|.
TGTGCCTGGAGTGGCGGGACAGGCATTTCACCCCTCCACTTT
CAWSGGTGISPLHF
>TRBV6-5|.|15|TRBJ2-5|.
TGTGCCAGCAGTTACCAGGGGCGGGGGACAGAGACCCAGTACTTC
CASSYQGRGTETQYF
>TRBV19|TRBD2|15|TRBJ2-7|.
TGTGCCAGTAGTATGTCTAGCGGACGAAGCTACGAGCAGTACTTC
CASSMSSGRSYEQYF
>TRBV11-3|TRBD2|15|TRBJ2-1|few
TGTGCCAGCAGCTTAGGCGGGGGACTAGCGGGAGGTCAGTTCTTC
CASSLGGGLAGGQFF
>TRBV28|TRBD2|18|TRBJ2-3|once
TGTGCCACGGAACCTCTAGCGGGATTCACCAAGGTAACAGATACGCAGTATTTT
CATEPLAGFTKVTDTQYF
>TRBV6-5|.|14|TRBJ1-1|.
TGTGCCAGCATGAAGGAGGGTCTCAACACTGAAGCTTTCTTT
CASMKEGLNTEAFF